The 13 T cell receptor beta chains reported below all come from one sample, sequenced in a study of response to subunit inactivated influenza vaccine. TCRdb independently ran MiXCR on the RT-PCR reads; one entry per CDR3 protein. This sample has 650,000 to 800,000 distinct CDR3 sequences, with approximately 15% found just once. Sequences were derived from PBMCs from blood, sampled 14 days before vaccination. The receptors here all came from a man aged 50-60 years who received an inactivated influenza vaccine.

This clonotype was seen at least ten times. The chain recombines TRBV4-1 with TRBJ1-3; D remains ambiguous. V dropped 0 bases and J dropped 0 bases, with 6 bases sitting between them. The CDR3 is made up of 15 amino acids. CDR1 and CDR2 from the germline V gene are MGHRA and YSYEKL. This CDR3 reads CASSQDMNSGNTIYF. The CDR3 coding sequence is TGCGCCAGCAGCCAAGATATGAACTCTGGAAACACCATATATTTT.

For the CDR3, the DNA is TGTGCCAGCAGTCCGAGACAGGGGAGCAACAATGAGCAGTTCTTC. It yields the protein CASSPRQGSNNEQFF. The chain combines TRBV12-3 or TRBV12-4 with TRBJ2-1; TRBD1 matches 8 bases. After removal of 5 bases from V and 5 bases from J, the junction contained 8 bases not matched to a gene. CDR3 length: 15 residues.

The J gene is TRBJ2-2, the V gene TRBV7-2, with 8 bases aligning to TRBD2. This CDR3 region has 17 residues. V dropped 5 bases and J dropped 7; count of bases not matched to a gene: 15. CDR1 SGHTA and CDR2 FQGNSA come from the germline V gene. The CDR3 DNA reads TGTGCCAGCAGCGTAAGGCAGCGGGAGAGAGCTTTCGGGGAGCTGTTTTTT. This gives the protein CASSVRQRERAFGELFF.

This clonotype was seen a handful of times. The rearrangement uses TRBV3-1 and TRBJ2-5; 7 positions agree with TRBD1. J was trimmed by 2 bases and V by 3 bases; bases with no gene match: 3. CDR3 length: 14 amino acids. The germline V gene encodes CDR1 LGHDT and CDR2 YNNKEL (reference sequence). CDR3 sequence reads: CASSQMGQQETQYF. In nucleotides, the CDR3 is TGTGCCAGCAGCCAGATGGGACAGCAAGAGACCCAGTACTTC.

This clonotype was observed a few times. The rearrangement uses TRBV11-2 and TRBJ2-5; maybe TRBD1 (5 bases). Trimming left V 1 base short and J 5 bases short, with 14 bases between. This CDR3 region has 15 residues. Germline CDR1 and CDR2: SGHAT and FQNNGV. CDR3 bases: TGTGCCAGCAGCTTAGTAACGGACAAAACTGAGACCCAGTACTTC. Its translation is CASSLVTDKTETQYF.

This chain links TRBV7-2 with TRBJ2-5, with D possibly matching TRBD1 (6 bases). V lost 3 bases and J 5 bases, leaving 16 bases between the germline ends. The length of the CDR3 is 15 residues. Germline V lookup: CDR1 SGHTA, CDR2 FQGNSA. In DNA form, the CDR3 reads TGTGCCAGCAGCTTGTCTGAGGGGGAGTGGGAGACCCAGTACTTC. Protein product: CASSLSEGEWETQYF.

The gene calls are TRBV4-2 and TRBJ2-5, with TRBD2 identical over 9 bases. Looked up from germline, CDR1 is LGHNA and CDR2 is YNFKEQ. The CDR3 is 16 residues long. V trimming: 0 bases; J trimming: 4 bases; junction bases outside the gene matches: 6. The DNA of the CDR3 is TGTGCCAGCAGCCAAGAAGCGGGGGGCCATTTAGAGACCCAGTACTTC. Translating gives CASSQEAGGHLETQYF.

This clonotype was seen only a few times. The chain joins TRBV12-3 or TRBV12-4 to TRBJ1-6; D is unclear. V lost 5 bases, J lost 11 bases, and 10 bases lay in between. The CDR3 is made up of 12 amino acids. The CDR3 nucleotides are TGTGCCAGCAGTCCTCATCAAACACCCCTCCACTTT. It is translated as CASSPHQTPLHF.

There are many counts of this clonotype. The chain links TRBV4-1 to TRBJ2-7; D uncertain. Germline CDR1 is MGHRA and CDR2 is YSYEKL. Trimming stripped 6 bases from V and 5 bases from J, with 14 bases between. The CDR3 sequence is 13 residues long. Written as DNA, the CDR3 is TGCGCCAGCAGTCGACTCGGGTTAGACGAGCAGTACTTC. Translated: CASSRLGLDEQYF.

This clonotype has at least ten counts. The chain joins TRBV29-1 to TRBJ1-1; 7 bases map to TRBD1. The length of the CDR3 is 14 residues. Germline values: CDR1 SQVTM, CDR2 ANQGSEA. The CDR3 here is CSISTGTVNTEAFF. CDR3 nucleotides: TGCAGTATTTCTACCGGGACAGTGAACACTGAAGCTTTCTTT.

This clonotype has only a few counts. The CDR3 protein is CASSEVRDGSYEQYF. CDR3 bases: TGTGCCAGCAGTGAAGTCCGGGACGGCTCCTACGAGCAGTACTTC. The chain links TRBV6-1 to TRBJ2-7; D could derive from TRBD1 or TRBD2 (5 bases each). The CDR3 length is 15 residues. Trimming stripped 1 base from V and 0 bases from J, with 10 bases between. Germline V CDR1 and CDR2: MNHNS, SASEGT.

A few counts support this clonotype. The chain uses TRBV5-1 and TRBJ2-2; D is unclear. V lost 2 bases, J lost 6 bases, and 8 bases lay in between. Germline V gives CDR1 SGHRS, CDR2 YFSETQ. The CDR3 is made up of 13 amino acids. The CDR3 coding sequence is TGCGCCAGCAGCTTTACGGTATCCGGGGAGCTGTTTTTT. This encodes CASSFTVSGELFF.

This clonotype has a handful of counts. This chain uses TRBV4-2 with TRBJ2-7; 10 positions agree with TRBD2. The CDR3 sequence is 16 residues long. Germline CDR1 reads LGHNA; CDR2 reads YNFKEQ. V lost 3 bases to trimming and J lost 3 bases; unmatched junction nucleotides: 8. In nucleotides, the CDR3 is TGTGCCAGCAGCCAGAGAGCGGGAGGGAATGACTACGAGCAGTACTTC. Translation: CASSQRAGGNDYEQYF.